This TCR beta chain was captured in a study of cytomegalovirus exposure and HLA in healthy donors (dated 2017 in TCRdb). Regarding the study in general: An earlier analysis of 587 of the donors reported under 300 Gb of sequence data and around 100 million unique TCR beta sequences obtained from around 180 million T cells. An early release covering over 500 HLA-typed donors comprised approximately 290 gigabases of sequencing data and roughly 85 million unique TCR sequences. Of the roughly 400 genotyped donors, 65% to 90% were placed in the genetic ancestry cluster associated with self-reported Caucasian donors. The study aimed to test whether signatures of past pathogen exposure could be identified by cataloging public T cell receptors. The study used immunosequencing to profile the T cell repertoires of approximately 630 subjects and linked those repertoires to cytomegalovirus serostatus. In addition to the first cohort of 666 subjects, a separate validation cohort of approximately 130 different subjects was used. To predict cytomegalovirus infection status, the study brought together high-throughput TCR immunosequencing, statistical association of individual TCRs with disease status, and machine learning. A later analysis re-analyzed previously published TCR beta repertoires from about 730 donors and added high-resolution HLA genotyping to study TCR occurrence patterns. Rather than using new phenotypic data, the later analysis identified candidate immune exposures from TCR beta sequences and from how often those sequences occurred across donors. In an earlier analysis of 587 of the donors, high-throughput TCR beta sequencing was used to judge whether each TCR beta V gene segment behaved as functional or pseudogenic. Donor age, sex, ethnicity and CMV serostatus were compiled alongside the repertoire data. In a later genetic analysis, genome-wide SNP genotypes for 398 of the 666 donors were used, and that subset was treated as a discovery cohort. Every repertoire in the discovery cohort had been generated on one and the same sequencing platform. Class I and class II HLA loci were covered by the typing at four-digit resolution. Typing coverage differed by locus: A, B, C, DRB1 and DQB1 were typed in roughly 620-630 donors, DQA1 in 522, DPA1 in roughly 590, and DPB1 in around 490. A handful of DR-DQ haplotypes were handled as single units for association and clustering because linkage in the cohort was strong. Among around 400 genotyped donors of the cohort, an average of roughly 240,000 unique TCR beta nucleotide sequences were sequenced per donor, roughly 20% of them non-productive.

What the research found in general, with its limitations: An association between a missense DCLRE1C variant and V-gene and J-gene trimming of TCR beta chains was found in a later genetic analysis and replicated in an independent cohort. A later analysis reported that several top co-occurrence clusters appeared linked to parvovirus B19, influenza, CMV and Epstein-Barr virus. The authors suggested that the approach could potentially be extended to other disease states and immunological phenotypes. In a later genetic analysis, fewer N-insertions in productive TCRs were reported among donors in an Asian-associated ancestry cluster than the approximately 710-donor mean. According to a later analysis, most CMV-associated TCR beta chains appeared to be HLA-restricted, and the HLA associations seemed to be driven largely by CMV exposure. In vitro tests confirmed that a few of the cytomegalovirus-associated TCR beta chains recognize cytomegalovirus antigens. Over 15 rarely observed V segments, including chromosome 9 orphons, were excluded from the earlier analysis of approximately 500 of the donors because counts were too low. Compared with equally common non-associated chains, HLA-associated TCR beta chains in a later analysis were more clonally expanded and had lower generation probabilities. According to a later analysis, TCR association rates differed among HLA loci, with DRB1 alleles showing the most associated TCRs and HLA-C alleles showing the fewest. A total of fewer than 200 TCR beta chains were listed by the study as associated with cytomegalovirus. In an earlier analysis of around 500 of the donors, most TCR beta V segments appeared in productive rearrangements about 87% or about 30% of the time, broadly matching IMGT annotations. The classifier was reported to diagnose cytomegalovirus status with high specificity and sensitivity in both the original cohort and the validation cohort. The presence/absence analyses assumed that sequencing depth was roughly uniform across donors, and that assumption may not be true. Across donors, most TCR sequences were observed very rarely, whereas some public TCRs were present in many individuals. Linkage disequilibrium might explain the correlated functional status among segregating V segments, but an unknown experimental factor could not be excluded. A further reported finding was that TCR beta sequences accurately predicted the HLA-A and HLA-B alleles for most subjects in the first cohort. A later analysis associated 16,951 TCR beta sequences with specific HLA alleles at a false discovery rate of 0.05. Some IMGT-functional V segments, including TRBV6-2 and TRBV6-3, could not be distinguished by the 87-base-pair reads and were therefore excluded. The sequencing pipeline was judged likely to have produced a cluster of highly shared sequence variants as a technical artifact. HLA typing was unavailable for some donors at each locus, so association tests used only the typed subset. Assigning TCR associations to individual alleles was difficult when HLA alleles, especially DR and DQ, strongly co-occurred. The cohort was sequenced for TCR beta chains only, and without alpha or paired-chain data the features that could be detected were limited. The only immune exposure information available for the cohort was CMV serostatus.

Note on this clone: What this receptor recognizes is not known. No base qualities exist here, and no much larger clone lies one base off it.

Library preparation was by the immunoSEQ multiplex PCR assay. The multiplex PCR relied on a mix of 60 forward primers for TCR Vbeta segments and 13 reverse primers for TCR Jbeta segments. A multiplex PCR assay on genomic DNA amplified the CDR3 region of rearranged TCR beta genes. Amplified TCR beta libraries were sequenced as 87-base-pair reads on the Illumina HiSeq System. The study's processing was this. In a later analysis, tens of millions of unique TCR beta chains were counted across the 650 to 750 repertoires, and around 10 million of these chains were shared by at least two donors. To remove PCR and sequencing errors, raw reads were error-corrected and collapsed into unique sequences using a nearest-neighbor algorithm that merged closely related sequences. V, D and J gene segments were assigned by aligning CDR3 sequences to IMGT reference sequences. For a sequence to be retained, a match of at least six nucleotides to both a V gene segment and a J gene segment was required. Rearrangements were classified as productive when the CDR3 lacked stop codons and remained in frame with V and J, and all other rearrangements were classified as non-productive. Following IMGT convention, CDR3 was defined as the stretch from the second conserved V-encoded cysteine to the conserved J-encoded phenylalanine. Sequences without an unambiguous match to a single V gene segment were excluded from the earlier analysis of about 600 of the donors. An earlier analysis of 500 to 700 of the donors classified V segments as functional when productive rearrangements were above 56.7% and as segregating when the standard deviation between donors was above 5%. A statistical classification framework was developed to diagnose cytomegalovirus status using the catalog of TCR beta chain sequences. A later analysis assigned V and J genes by comparing TCR nucleotide sequences with IMGT/GENE-DB human TR gene sequences. The TCRdist pipeline was used in a later analysis to assign CDR3 sequences and most-parsimonious VDJ recombination scenarios. In a later analysis, each TCR beta chain was defined by its CDR3 amino acid sequence together with its V-gene family, and reads lacking a unique V-gene family were excluded. To address suspected cross-contamination and a sequencing artifact, a later analysis removed roughly 640 highly shared, low-generation-probability nucleotide sequences. For each public chain, a later analysis derived a clonal expansion index from normalized ranks of inferred template counts within each repertoire. In a later analysis, generation probabilities were computed using a VDJ recombination model fitted to out-of-frame rearrangements, and the results were checked against IGoR. Hypergeometric tests were used in a later analysis to score TCR-TCR, TCR-HLA and TCR-CMV co-occurrence, with a repertoire-size bias correction applied to the TCR pairs. False discovery rates were estimated in a later analysis by permuting HLA or CMV assignments 20 times. In a later analysis, co-occurring TCRs were grouped with DBSCAN, and TCRdist sequence similarity was added when clustering was performed within HLA-allele-positive subsets. Repertoires with fewer than 30,000 or more than 120,000 public chains were left out of co-occurrence clustering, as were five repertoires with anomalous nucleotide sharing. TCRdb provides this immuneACCESS table in a form limited to in-frame rearrangements. Some clones are lacking; in checked studies, under half of them reflect an unresolved V gene, and why the rest are absent is not known. From that table come the V and J calls and clone size; the DNA was used to work out D and trimming. Counted in this sample were 100,000 to 150,000 clones; about 72% of them appeared once. The ten largest clones add up to 1.3% to 1.5% of the sample.

The CDR3 runs 15 residues from the cysteine to the phenylalanine. The entry retains the CDR3 DNA only, 45 bases that are in frame from base 1. Based on the germline V gene, the CDR1 and CDR2 sequences are SGHTA and FQGTGA. V is cut by 5 bases and J by 4 bases, and the space between the germline ends is 15 bases. The cohort comprised some 730 healthy bone marrow donors. Cohort members were all nominally healthy when sampled, although unrecorded immune exposures were likely present. The donor tested CMV seronegative and was one of the 352 seronegative cohort members. Each donor provided a peripheral blood sample, and peripheral blood mononuclear cells were used for TCR beta sequencing. The Qiagen DNeasy Blood Extraction Kit was used to extract genomic DNA from the blood cell samples.

The sample was PBMCs. The origin of this receptor is a female donor in good health and CMV-seronegative. The V and J genes are TRBV7-3 and TRBJ2-1, with an unclear D gene assignment. This receptor carries the CDR3 CASSPKRSSYNEQFF. The nucleotide sequence reads TGTGCCAGCAGCCCCAAGAGGAGCAGTTACAATGAGCAGTTCTTC.